This TCR beta chain was sequenced during a study of PD-1 blockade in classical Hodgkin lymphoma. Described time point: cycle 4 day 1 (C4D1), after five to seven weeks of nivolumab. With no exception, relapse followed autologous stem cell transplantation in all patients, and brentuximab vedotin exposure varied. When best responses were assessed, they were complete response, partial response or progressive disease. CDR3 length: 16 residues. Germline lookup yields CDR1 SGHRS and CDR2 YFSETQ. Germline trimming cut 1 base from V and 4 bases from J; bases unmatched to any gene: 3. The table came from immunoSEQ multiplex PCR; TCRdb's copy has only in-frame clones and leaves some out. The table records about 25,000 clones, about 70% of them present only once.

The sequence came from a human donor with classical Hodgkin lymphoma. The material sequenced was peripheral blood mononuclear cells (PBMCs), taken before the fourth cycle of nivolumab. This chain links TRBV5-1 with TRBJ2-2, with 11 bases aligning to TRBD1. The CDR3: CASSLFGTGGTGELFF. CDR3 nucleotide sequence: TGCGCCAGCAGCTTGTTCGGGACAGGGGGCACCGGGGAGCTGTTTTTT.